Here is one T cell receptor (beta chain) with its context. Its antigen is unidentified. 13 Jbeta primers and 60 Vbeta primers were used for the PCR. TCRdb's copy holds only in-frame clones and misses some; the assay was immunoSEQ multiplex PCR. The sample consists of 100,000 to 150,000 clones, around three quarters of them appearing once. From germline, CDR1 is SGHDT and CDR2 YYEEEE. V lost 1 base, J lost 6 bases, and 13 bases lay in between. The CDR3 is 15 residues long. The data derive from a study of cytomegalovirus exposure and HLA in healthy donors. Broader study findings: Later analysis associated a missense DCLRE1C variant with TCR beta V- and J-gene trimming. In a later analysis, productive TCRs from donors in an Asian-associated ancestry cluster reportedly carried fewer N-insertions than the cohort mean. Within an earlier analysis, most TCR beta V segments proved productive either about 90% or about 30% of the time.

This clonotype was sampled from a woman aged 40 to 49 in good health and CMV-seronegative. The chain links TRBV5-6 to TRBJ2-2; TRBD1 might be the D (6 bases). Sequencing used PBMCs. The CDR3 region has the DNA TGTGCCAGCAGCTTGTGGGGGCTGGGGTCCGGGGAGCTGTTTTTT. It translates to CASSLWGLGSGELFF.